Following are 18 T cell receptor beta chains from one sample sequenced in a study of OX40 agonist ivuxolimab in advanced cancers. TCRdb keeps only in-frame clones here, not all; method: immunoSEQ multiplex PCR. The table lists 55,000 to 70,000 clones, just under 90% of them singletons, with 1.5% to 2% in the top ten. Specimen: CD4+ or CD8+ T cells sorted from blood, collected in a trial of the OX40 agonist ivuxolimab. These receptors all stem from an adult with an advanced solid tumor such as melanoma, head and neck, liver or kidney cancer.

The CDR3 sequence: CASSFERGKNTEAFF. Written as DNA, the CDR3 is TGTGCCAGCAGTTTCGAACGGGGTAAGAACACTGAAGCTTTCTTT. This rearrangement joins TRBV2 to TRBJ1-1; no firm D call. The germline V gene has CDR1 SNHLY and CDR2 FYNNEI. The CDR3 length is 15 residues. Trimming removed 5 bases at V and 1 base at J, with 14 bases between.

The J gene is TRBJ2-2, the V gene TRBV29-1, with 10 bases identical to TRBD1. The V and J ends lost 6 bases and 5 bases, in that order; junction bases with no gene match: 9. Germline-derived CDR1 and CDR2 are SQVTM and ANQGSEA. This CDR3 comprises 15 residues. CDR3: CSVVRDRGGTGELFF. In DNA form, the CDR3 reads TGCAGCGTGGTTCGGGACAGGGGTGGAACCGGGGAGCTGTTTTTT.

DNA of the CDR3: TGTGCCAGTAGTCCCGGTTTGCGGGAGCAGTACTTC. Translation gives CASSPGLREQYF. This chain links TRBV6-5 with TRBJ2-7; D is ambiguous. This CDR3 comprises 12 residues. V was shortened by 9 bases and J by 7 bases, with 16 bases between the two germline ends. Germline V gene data show CDR1 as MNHEY and CDR2 as SVGAGI.

V is TRBV28 and J is TRBJ1-1; D may be TRBD1 (5 bases). The V end was cut by 5 bases, the J end by 5 bases, with 24 bases between. In germline, CDR1 is MDHEN, CDR2 SYDVKM. The length of the CDR3 is 17 residues. The CDR3 DNA is TGTGCCAGCAGTGCCCCCCGGCAGGGCGGGTCGCAGACTGAAGCTTTCTTT. It translates to CASSAPRQGGSQTEAFF.

The chain uses TRBV7-3 and TRBJ2-2; D ambiguous. CDR1 is SGHTA and CDR2 is FQGTGA in the germline V gene. V dropped 1 base and J dropped 1 base, with 7 bases sitting between them. This CDR3 is built from 15 residues. CDR3 sequence (DNA): TGTGCCAGCAGCTTAATAGCCGGGAACACCGGGGAGCTGTTTTTT. This encodes CASSLIAGNTGELFF.

This clone was detected only a few times. This rearrangement joins TRBV7-2 to TRBJ2-1; D is tentatively TRBD1 or TRBD2 (7 bases each). The germline gives CDR1 SGHTA, CDR2 FQGNSA. V dropped 4 bases and J dropped 7 bases, with 20 bases sitting between them. CDR3 length: 16 amino acids. The CDR3 sequence: CASSSGGAGRGNEQFF. In nucleotides, the CDR3 is TGTGCCAGCAGCTCAGGGGGAGCGGGAAGGGGTAATGAGCAGTTCTTC.

The rearrangement links TRBV28 to TRBJ2-6; perhaps TRBD1 as D (5 bases). The CDR3 totals 16 residues. V dropped 7 bases and J dropped 2 bases, with 15 bases sitting between them. CDR1 is MDHEN and CDR2 is SYDVKM in the germline V gene. CDR3 DNA sequence: TGTGCCAGCAATGTTGTGGGGCAACCTGGGGCCAACGTCCTGACTTTC. Translated, it gives CASNVVGQPGANVLTF.

This clone was recorded once. V gene TRBV6-6 combines with J gene TRBJ1-2; D not certain. The CDR3 consists of 15 residues. Germline CDR1 MNHNY, CDR2 SVGAGI (reference sequence). V gave up 2 bases and J gave up 3 bases, with 13 bases separating them. The DNA of the CDR3 is TGTGCCAGCAGTTACCCTGCAGCGGGAGACTATGGCTACACCTTC. Translation: CASSYPAAGDYGYTF.

This CDR3 reads CASSLGLAGGIAKNIQYF. The DNA for the CDR3 is TGCGCCAGCAGCTTGGGACTAGCGGGAGGGATAGCCAAAAACATTCAGTACTTC. The chain employs TRBV4-1 and TRBJ2-4, with TRBD2 identical over 16 bases. This CDR3 spans 18 amino acids. Trimming cost V 5 bases and J 0 bases; bases outside gene matches: 4. From germline, CDR1 is MGHRA and CDR2 YSYEKL.

This chain joins TRBV29-1 and TRBJ1-3; the D is unclear. Per germline, CDR1 SQVTM and CDR2 ANQGSEA. The CDR3 covers 14 residues. V was shortened by 4 bases and J by 0 bases, with 10 bases between the two germline ends. CDR3 protein: CSVVGQISGNTIYF. The CDR3 DNA follows: TGCAGCGTTGTAGGTCAGATCTCTGGAAACACCATATATTTT.

This clone has just one count. The V and J genes are TRBV18 and TRBJ2-7; weak D call: TRBD1 (6 bases). Germline V gene data show CDR1 as KGHSH and CDR2 as LQKENI. Deletions cut 0 bases from V and 5 bases from J, with 17 bases between. The length of the CDR3 is 16 residues. The CDR3 here is CASSPPMRQAIDEQYF. The CDR3 bases are TGTGCCAGCTCACCACCGATGAGACAGGCGATAGACGAGCAGTACTTC. Together with reference TRBV18 and TRBJ2-7, the CDR3 gives the full variable domain: NAGVMQNPRHLVRRRGQEARLRCSPMKGHSHVYWYRQLPEEGLKFMVYLQKENIIDESGMPKERFSAEFPKEGPSILRIQQVVRGDSAAYFCASSPPMRQAIDEQYFGPGTRLTVT.

The chain is built from TRBV7-2 and TRBJ2-7; D is possibly TRBD1 or TRBD2 (5 bases each). This CDR3 has 16 amino acids. Germline lookup yields CDR1 SGHTA and CDR2 FQGNSA. With 1 base removed from V and 2 bases from J, the gap between germline ends came to 15 bases. The CDR3 DNA follows: TGTGCCAGCAGCTTAGGAATCCCAGGGACCCCCTACGAGCAGTACTTC. Translated, it gives CASSLGIPGTPYEQYF.

The chain recombines TRBV27 with TRBJ1-1; 8 bases match TRBD1. V shed 10 bases, J shed 1 base, and the junction held 8 bases outside the gene matches. Germline V gives CDR1 MNHEY, CDR2 SMNVEV (reference sequence). This CDR3 is 14 amino acids long. Here the CDR3 DNA reads TGTGCCACCCCCCCCCAGGGGGCGAACACTGAAGCTTTCTTT. Protein: CATPPQGANTEAFF.

The chain employs TRBV6-5 and TRBJ2-1; weak D call: TRBD1 (7 bases). V gave up 2 bases and J gave up 8 bases, with 16 bases separating them. Germline values: CDR1 MNHEY, CDR2 SVGAGI. There are 15 residues in the CDR3. CDR3 bases: TGTGCCAGCAGTTACGGTCCGCCAGGGGGGCATGAGCAGTTCTTC. Amino acid sequence: CASSYGPPGGHEQFF.

This rearrangement joins TRBV7-2 to TRBJ1-1; D call uncertain. Germline lookup yields CDR1 SGHTA and CDR2 FQGNSA. The V gene lost 1 base and the J gene lost 6 bases, with 9 bases spanning the gap. The CDR3 spans 13 residues. The chain's CDR3 is CASSLVDSPEAFF. The CDR3 region has the DNA TGTGCCAGCAGCTTAGTCGATTCCCCTGAAGCTTTCTTT. Variable domain in full (rest from reference TRBV7-2 and TRBJ1-1): GAGVSQSPSNKVTEKGKDVELRCDPISGHTALYWYRQSLGQGLEFLIYFQGNSAPDKSGLPSDRFSAERTGGSVSTLTIQRTQQEDSAVYLCASSLVDSPEAFFGQGTRLTVV.

This clone appeared a single time. This chain uses TRBV7-6 with TRBJ1-5; D is unresolved. CDR1 is SGHVS and CDR2 is FNYEAQ in the germline V gene. The CDR3 runs 14 residues. With 1 base removed from V and 6 bases from J, the gap between germline ends came to 10 bases. This chain's CDR3 is CASSLERKGQPQHF. CDR3 nucleotides: TGTGCCAGCAGCTTAGAACGGAAGGGTCAGCCCCAGCATTTT.

CDR3 coding DNA: TGCGCCAGCAGCTTGGACGCCGGGACCCTTGGTGAAGCTTTCTTT. Encoded protein: CASSLDAGTLGEAFF. The V gene is TRBV5-1, the J gene TRBJ1-1; perhaps TRBD1 as D (5 bases). With 0 bases removed from V and 7 bases from J, the gap between germline ends came to 16 bases. CDR3 length: 15 amino acids. CDR1 and CDR2 (germline): SGHRS, YFSETQ. The full variable domain, completed using reference TRBV5-1 and TRBJ1-1, is KAGVTQTPRYLIKTRGQQVTLSCSPISGHRSVSWYQQTPGQGLQFLFEYFSETQRNKGNFPGRFSGRQFSNSRSEMNVSTLELGDSALYLCASSLDAGTLGEAFFGQGTRLTVV.

The V gene is TRBV28, the J gene TRBJ1-6; TRBD1 agrees at 9 bases. J lost 8 bases, V lost 7 bases, and 9 bases had no gene match. This CDR3 comprises 15 residues. Germline V lookup: CDR1 MDHEN, CDR2 SYDVKM. In DNA, the CDR3 is TGTGCCAGCACCAAAGGGACAGGGCGAGATTCACCCCTCCACTTT. Its translation: CASTKGTGRDSPLHF.